This T cell receptor (beta chain) came from a study of blood T cell repertoires in COVID-19 (TCRdb year 2020). General notes on the study: The collaborator samples originated in the United States, Italy and Spain and spanned the acute and convalescent phases of COVID-19. Samples were obtained from the ongoing ImmuneRACE study (first 160 participants) and from 1,254 subjects provided by 6 global collaborators. The repertoires were made available in a free public database intended to serve as a resource for research on the immune response to SARS-CoV-2. The material from the prospective study consisted of cDNA or gDNA derived from T cells, B-cell-depleted T cells, or PBMCs. A de-identified subject ID, COVID-19 status, age in years and sex were almost always included in the sample metadata. HLA class I and class II types, where available, came from metadata supplied by the sample provider rather than from assay-based typing. Subjects who had been exposed to COVID-19, were actively infected with it, or had recovered from it provided the deeply sampled blood TCRbeta repertoires that made up the dataset. What the work shows at the level of the full study, not this receptor alone: The amount of clinical and demographic metadata varied by source and participant and was provided uncurated.

Worth noting for this clone: Its antigen remains unidentified. No much larger clonotype is one base removed from it; base qualities were not supplied.

TCRbeta CDR3 regions were amplified from genomic DNA using the immunoSEQ Assay, a bias-controlled multiplex PCR. The study's own analysis went as follows. The number of nucleated cells in each sample was estimated from the amplification of reference gene primers within the assay. To quantify the absolute abundance of each unique TCRbeta CDR3 rearrangement, sequence reads were collapsed and filtered. For each sample, productive Simpson clonality was calculated by taking the square root of Simpson's diversity index across productive rearrangements. Held by TCRdb, this immuneACCESS table contains in-frame sequences only and omits some clones. Under half of the omission traces to an unresolved V gene where checked; the cause of the rest is unknown. The V and J calls and the clone size are those of that table, but D and trimming were determined from the DNA. This sample comprises roughly 250,000 clones, approximately 86% of them detected only once. The ten largest clones add up to under 6.5% of the sample.

Participants in the prospective study were enrolled through a virtual design, were aged roughly 18 to 100 years, and lived in 20 to 30 United States geographic areas. To assign participants to cohorts, the prospective study relied on clinical history that participants themselves reported in a screening survey and a study questionnaire. In the prospective study, whole blood, serum and a nasopharyngeal or oropharyngeal swab were collected from each participant by mobile phlebotomists. Prospective study participants could optionally give additional blood draws and questionnaires over an approximately 2-month period. Prospective study blood samples were shipped either frozen or at room temperature before DNA extraction. According to the germline V gene, CDR1 reads MDHEN and CDR2 reads SYDVKM. V is reduced by 7 bases and J by 1 base, leaving a spacing of 15 bases between them. Reading from cysteine to phenylalanine, the CDR3 counts 15 amino acids. The read is trimmed to its CDR3 DNA, 45 bases read in frame from base 1.

The rearranged chain carries TRBV28 and TRBJ2-3, with TRBD2 perhaps the D gene, on 7 matching bases. This receptor was taken from a young woman with acute COVID-19. Sequenced: PBMCs or T cells enriched from blood (not recorded which). The DNA reads as follows: TGTGCCAGCACAGGCGCGGGGGCGGGCACAGATACGCAGTATTTT. It translates to CASTGAGAGTDTQYF.